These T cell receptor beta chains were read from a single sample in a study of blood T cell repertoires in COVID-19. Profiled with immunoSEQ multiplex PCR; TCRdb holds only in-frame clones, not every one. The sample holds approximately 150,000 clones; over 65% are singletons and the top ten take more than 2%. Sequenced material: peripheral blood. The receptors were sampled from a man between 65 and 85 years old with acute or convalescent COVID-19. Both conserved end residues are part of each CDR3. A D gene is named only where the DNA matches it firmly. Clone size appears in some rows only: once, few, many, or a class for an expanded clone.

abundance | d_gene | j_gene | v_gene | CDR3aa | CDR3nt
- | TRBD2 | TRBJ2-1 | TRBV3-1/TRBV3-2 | CASSQGRTSGGADEQFF | TGTGCCAGCAGCCAAGGCCGGACTAGCGGGGGGGCTGATGAGCAGTTCTTC
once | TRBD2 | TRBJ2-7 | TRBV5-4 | CASSRGGGNDLYEQYF | TGTGCCAGCAGCCGGGGGGGAGGGAACGACCTCTACGAGCAGTACTTC
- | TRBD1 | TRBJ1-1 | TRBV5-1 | CASSKEGTAGTEAFF | TGCGCCAGCAGCAAGGAGGGGACAGCTGGCACTGAAGCTTTCTTT
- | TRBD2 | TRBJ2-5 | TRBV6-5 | CASTLAEETQYF | TGTGCCAGCACACTAGCGGAAGAGACCCAGTACTTC
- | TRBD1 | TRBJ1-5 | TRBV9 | CASGVGTGSQPQHF | TGTGCCAGCGGGGTGGGGACAGGGAGTCAGCCCCAGCATTTT
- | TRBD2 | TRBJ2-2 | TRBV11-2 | CASSLRGGLGTGELFF | TGTGCCAGCAGCTTACGGGGAGGGCTAGGAACCGGGGAGCTGTTTTTT
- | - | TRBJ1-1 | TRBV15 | CATSRDGGNTEAFF | TGTGCCACCAGCAGAGACGGGGGGAACACTGAAGCTTTCTTT
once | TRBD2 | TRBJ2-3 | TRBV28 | CASTMSGRAQYF | TGTGCCAGCACTATGAGCGGGAGGGCGCAGTATTTT
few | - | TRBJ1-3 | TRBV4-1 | CASRSSGNTIYF | TGCGCCAGCCGCAGCTCTGGAAACACCATATATTTT
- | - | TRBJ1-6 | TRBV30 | CAWNTGWNSPLHF | TGTGCCTGGAATACAGGATGGAATTCACCCCTCCACTTT
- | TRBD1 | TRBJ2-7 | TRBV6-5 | CASSYSRPDRAYEQYF | TGTGCCAGCAGTTACTCCAGGCCGGACAGGGCTTACGAGCAGTACTTC
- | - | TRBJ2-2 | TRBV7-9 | CASTLFGGNTGELFF | TGTGCCAGCACCCTGTTCGGGGGGAACACCGGGGAGCTGTTTTTT
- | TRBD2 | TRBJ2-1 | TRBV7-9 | CASTPLAGYNEQFF | TGTGCCAGCACCCCTCTAGCGGGGTACAATGAGCAGTTCTTC
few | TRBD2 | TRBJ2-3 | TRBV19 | CASTGLRGGGGDTQYF | TGTGCCAGTACCGGCCTACGGGGGGGCGGTGGGGATACGCAGTATTTT
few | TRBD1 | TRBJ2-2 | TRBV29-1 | CSVEGGQGARPNTGELFF | TGCAGCGTTGAAGGGGGACAGGGGGCGCGGCCGAACACCGGGGAGCTGTTTTTT
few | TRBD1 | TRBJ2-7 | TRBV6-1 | CASSEEVWTGSYEQYF | TGTGCCAGCAGTGAAGAGGTGTGGACAGGGAGCTACGAGCAGTACTTC
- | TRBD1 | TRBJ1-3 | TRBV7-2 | CASSLEDRAGNTIYF | TGTGCCAGCAGCTTAGAGGACAGGGCTGGAAACACCATATATTTT
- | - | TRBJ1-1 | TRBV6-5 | CAGRVRDTEAFF | TGTGCCGGGAGGGTGAGAGACACTGAAGCTTTCTTT
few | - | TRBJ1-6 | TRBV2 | CASRDRDNSPLHF | TGTGCCAGCAGGGACAGAGATAATTCACCCCTCCACTTT
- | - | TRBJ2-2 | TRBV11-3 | CASSLPRTGELFF | TGTGCCAGCAGCTTACCCCGCACCGGGGAGCTGTTTTTT
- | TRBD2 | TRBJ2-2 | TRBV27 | CASRAGGELVAGELFF | TGTGCCAGCAGAGCGGGGGGGGAATTAGTGGCCGGGGAGCTGTTTTTT
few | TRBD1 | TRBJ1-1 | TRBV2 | CASSRGLVLTEAFF | TGTGCCAGCAGTAGGGGGCTCGTCTTGACTGAAGCTTTCTTT
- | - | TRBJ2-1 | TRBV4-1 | CASSQTIYNEQFF | TGCGCCAGCAGCCAAACTATCTACAATGAGCAGTTCTTC
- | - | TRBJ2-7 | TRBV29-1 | CSVTRGVSSYEQYF | TGCAGCGTAACCCGGGGAGTTAGCTCCTACGAGCAGTACTTC
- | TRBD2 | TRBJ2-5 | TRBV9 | CASSVGGGRNRETQYF | TGTGCCAGCAGCGTAGGCGGCGGGAGAAATAGGGAGACCCAGTACTTC
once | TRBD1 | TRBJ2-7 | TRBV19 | CASSVSGGAYEQYF | TGTGCCAGTAGTGTCTCAGGGGGCGCATACGAGCAGTACTTC
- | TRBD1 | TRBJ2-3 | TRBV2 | CASSTGADTQYF | TGTGCCAGCAGTACAGGGGCAGATACGCAGTATTTT